This T cell receptor (beta chain) was identified during a study of blood T cells in healthy people across ages. The CDR3 consists of 12 residues. Germline assignment: CDR1 DFQATT and CDR2 SNEGSKA (reference sequence). Deletions cut 7 bases from V and 0 bases from J, with 9 bases between. Using a J-beta primer mix together with a sample-barcoded 5' primer, a second PCR was run for roughly 7 to 12 cycles. TCRdb analysed the 5' RACE reads with MiXCR anew, one entry per CDR3 protein. The repertoire has 600,000 to 850,000 distinct CDR3 sequences, roughly 41% of them found once; the top ten carry roughly 20%.

The sequence derives from a woman aged 55-69 years in good health. The chain is built from TRBV20-1 and TRBJ1-1, with D uncertain. Input material: blood. The CDR3: CSGEMMNTEAFF. In nucleotides, the CDR3 is TGCAGTGGGGAGATGATGAACACTGAAGCTTTCTTT.